Below, 10 T cell receptor beta chains from the same sample are listed, as sequenced in a study of blood T cell repertoires in COVID-19. Measured with immunoSEQ multiplex PCR; TCRdb has only the in-frame clones, and not every one. The sample includes a few hundred thousand clones, about 89% of them seen just once. Source material: peripheral blood. Receptors originate from a man aged 40-50 years who had recovered from COVID-19.

This chain joins TRBV7-2 and TRBJ2-3, with TRBD1 as a possible D gene (6 bases). Looked up from germline, CDR1 is SGHTA and CDR2 is FQGNSA. V lost 2 bases and J 3 bases, leaving 12 bases between the germline ends. The CDR3 sequence is 15 residues long. The CDR3 DNA is TGTGCCAGCAGCTTAAGAACAGGGTCGACAGATACGCAGTATTTT. This codes for CASSLRTGSTDTQYF.

The gene calls are TRBV5-1 and TRBJ2-7; 10 nucleotides line up with TRBD1. V lost 0 bases to trimming and J lost 4 bases; unmatched junction nucleotides: 7. Germline CDR1 is SGHRS and CDR2 is YFSETQ. The CDR3 extends over 16 amino acids. CDR3 amino acids: CASSLEGTGVSYEQYF. CDR3 in DNA: TGCGCCAGCAGCTTGGAGGGGACAGGGGTTTCATACGAGCAGTACTTC.

This clone was detected ten times or more. The CDR3 is CSVGRGAGANVLTF. The CDR3 DNA reads TGCAGCGTTGGGAGGGGCGCCGGGGCCAACGTCCTGACTTTC. J is TRBJ2-6 and V is TRBV29-1, with TRBD2 as a possible D gene (6 bases). This CDR3 has 14 amino acids. The germline gives CDR1 SQVTM, CDR2 ANQGSEA. Trimming took off 4 bases at V and 4 bases at J, with 11 bases between the two ends.

This clone was detected only a few times. The rearrangement joins TRBV29-1 to TRBJ2-2; D is perhaps TRBD2 (7 bases). V was pared by 3 bases and J by 9 bases, with 11 bases between. CDR1 is SQVTM, CDR2 ANQGSEA, per germline. CDR3 length: 12 amino acids. As DNA, the CDR3 is TGCAGCGTTGATGGCGGGGGCAGGGAGCTGTTTTTT. This encodes CSVDGGGRELFF.

The rearrangement links TRBV5-5 to TRBJ2-7; D may be TRBD2 (5 bases). Trimming removed 4 bases from V and 0 bases from J, with 17 bases in between. CDR1 is SGHKS and CDR2 is YYEKEE in the germline V gene (reference sequence). The CDR3 is 16 amino acids. The CDR3 nucleotides read TGTGCCAGCAGCCGGGGTGGTGGGTGGAACTCCTACGAGCAGTACTTC. Residues: CASSRGGGWNSYEQYF.

V gene TRBV19 combines with J gene TRBJ2-1; TRBD2 aligns across 7 bases. CDR3 length: 20 residues. V was clipped by 1 base and J by 6 bases; unmatched bases: 21. Looked up from germline, CDR1 is LNHDA and CDR2 is SQIVND (reference sequence). The CDR3 bases are TGTGCCAGTAGTATAGGGCCGTTCCACGGGAGGACCCTCTTGTCCAATGAGCAGTTCTTC. Its protein product is CASSIGPFHGRTLLSNEQFF. The whole variable domain, remainder taken from reference TRBV19 and TRBJ2-1, is DGGITQSPKYLFRKEGQNVTLSCEQNLNHDAMYWYRQDPGQGLRLIYYSQIVNDFQKGDIAEGYSVSREKKESFPLTVTSAQKNPTAFYLCASSIGPFHGRTLLSNEQFFGPGTRLTVL.

This clone appeared once. J is TRBJ2-7 and V is TRBV5-4; 8 nucleotides agree with TRBD2. The length of the CDR3 is 15 residues. The trim removed 0 bases at V and 3 bases at J, leaving 5 bases unmatched. The germline CDR1 and CDR2 sequences are SGHNT and YYREEE (reference sequence). The CDR3 DNA reads TGTGCCAGCAGCTTGGCCGGGGGGGCCTACTACGAGCAGTACTTC. Protein: CASSLAGGAYYEQYF.

This clone was detected only a few times. The J gene is TRBJ2-1, the V gene TRBV6-1; 10 bases align to TRBD1. The CDR3 has 16 residues. The germline CDR1 and CDR2 sequences are MNHNS and SASEGT. Trimming removed 4 bases from V and 4 bases from J; junction bases left unmatched: 7. Here the CDR3 DNA reads TGTGCCAGCAGTGGACCGGGACAGGGGCTTTACAATGAGCAGTTCTTC. Its protein product is CASSGPGQGLYNEQFF.

The chain combines TRBV27 with TRBJ2-4, with D possibly TRBD1 on 6 matching bases. Trimming pared 2 bases from V and 6 bases from J, leaving 11 bases between. The length of the CDR3 is 14 residues. The germline V gene encodes CDR1 MNHEY and CDR2 SMNVEV (reference sequence). DNA of the CDR3: TGTGCCAGCAGTTTACTGGGGGCTGGAAACATTCAGTACTTC. This sequence encodes CASSLLGAGNIQYF.

This chain joins TRBV5-6 and TRBJ2-5, with 12 bases aligning to TRBD1. The J segment lost 5 bases and the V segment lost 5 bases, leaving 10 bases of the junction unmatched. Germline values: CDR1 SGHDT, CDR2 YYEEEE. The CDR3 extends over 16 amino acids. The CDR3 sequence is CASSTAGTGGRETQYF. DNA for the CDR3: TGTGCCAGCAGTACCGCCGGGACAGGGGGCCGGGAGACCCAGTACTTC. Filled out from reference TRBV5-6 and TRBJ2-5, the complete variable domain reads DAGVTQSPTHLIKTRGQQVTLRCSPKSGHDTVSWYQQALGQGPQFIFQYYEEEERQRGNFPDRFSGHQFPNYSSELNVNALLLGDSALYLCASSTAGTGGRETQYFGPGTRLLVL.